The T cell receptor (beta chain) under discussion was sequenced for a study of CD8 T cells in ankylosing spondylitis. The CDR3 extends over 16 amino acids. V was clipped by 5 bases and J by 3 bases; unmatched bases: 13. Germline V CDR1 and CDR2: DFQATT, SNEGSKA (reference sequence). Of note for this clonotype: What it recognizes is unknown.

Making the TCR beta libraries involved quantitative 5'-RACE with molecular barcodes. MiXCR, applied by TCRdb to the 5' RACE reads, yields one record per CDR3 protein. The table has hundreds of thousands of distinct CDR3 sequences, about 11% seen once. Study results and limitations: There were earlier reports of some motif variants in reactive arthritis synovial fluid and blood. Disease-linked clones displayed a CD8+ phenotype and appeared relatively rarely in peripheral blood. Characteristic, it appeared, of ankylosing spondylitis blood was a TCR beta motif of 7 or 8 highly homologous variants. As reported, disease-linked clones showed significant enrichment in matched ankylosing spondylitis synovial fluid.

This rearrangement joins TRBV20-1 to TRBJ2-5; 9 bases line up with TRBD2. The origin of this receptor is a male donor with ankylosing spondylitis. Sample: blood, either unsorted or a sorted T cell fraction (not recorded which). CDR3 nucleotides: TGCAGTGCTCCCAACGGGGAGCGGGGGGCCGAAGAGACCCAGTACTTC. This codes for CSAPNGERGAEETQYF.